This T cell receptor (beta chain) was identified in a study of OX40 agonist ivuxolimab in advanced cancers. Regarding the study as a whole: Circulating CD4+ and CD8+ T cells showed clonal expansion by week 6 at 0.1 to 3.0 mg/kg. Clonal expansion among partial responders at 0.1-3.0 mg/kg ranked near the lowest.

In the case of this clone: The antigen remains unidentified.

Patients with a history of autoimmune disease or on systemic immunosuppression were excluded. The V end lost 1 base, the J end lost 2 bases, and 17 bases lay between the germline ends. This CDR3 spans 17 amino acids. Per the germline V gene, CDR1 is MGHRA and CDR2 is YSYEKL. Repertoires were generated with immunoSEQ multiplex PCR, while TCRdb's copy carries only in-frame clones and drops some. The sample yields 35,000 to 40,000 clones, approximately 79% seen once. The TCR sequence derives from an adult with an advanced solid tumor such as melanoma, head and neck, liver or kidney cancer. Sequences were derived from CD4+ or CD8+ T cells sorted from blood, sampled in a trial of the OX40 agonist ivuxolimab. This sequence joins TRBV4-1 and TRBJ2-5, with D hard to call. CDR3 protein: CASSQGLLRTSQETQYF. The CDR3 DNA is TGCGCCAGCAGCCAAGGATTGTTGCGGACCTCTCAAGAGACCCAGTACTTC.